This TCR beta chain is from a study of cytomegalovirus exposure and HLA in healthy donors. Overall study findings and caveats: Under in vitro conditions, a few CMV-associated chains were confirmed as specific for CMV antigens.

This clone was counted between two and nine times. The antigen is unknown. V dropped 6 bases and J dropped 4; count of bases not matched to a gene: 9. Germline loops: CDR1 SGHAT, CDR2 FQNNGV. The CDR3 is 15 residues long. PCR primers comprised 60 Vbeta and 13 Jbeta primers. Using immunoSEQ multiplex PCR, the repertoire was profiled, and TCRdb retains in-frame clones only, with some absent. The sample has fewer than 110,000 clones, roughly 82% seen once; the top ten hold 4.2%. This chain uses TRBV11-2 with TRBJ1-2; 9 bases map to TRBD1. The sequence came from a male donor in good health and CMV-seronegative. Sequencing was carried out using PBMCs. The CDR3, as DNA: TGTGCCAGCAGACGCCCGGGACAGGGAACCTATGGCTACACCTTC. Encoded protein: CASRRPGQGTYGYTF.